Given below is one T cell receptor (beta chain) in context. These data belong to a study of OX40 agonist ivuxolimab in advanced cancers. Study summary: Patients enrolled in dose escalation were diagnosed with hepatocellular carcinoma, melanoma, renal cell or head and neck cancer. The mean age was roughly 60 years, ranging from about 20 to 79, with around four fifths of participants male.

Sequencing used immunoSEQ multiplex PCR; TCRdb keeps in-frame clones, though not all of them. The sample carries about 46,000 clones, approximately 90% recorded once. CDR3 size: 15 residues. CDR1 is MDHEN and CDR2 is SYDVKM in the germline V gene. The V and J ends lost 2 bases and 6 bases, in that order; junction bases with no gene match: 7. The chain links TRBV28 to TRBJ2-1; TRBD2 matches 7 bases. The sequence was collected from an adult with an advanced solid tumor such as melanoma, head and neck, liver or kidney cancer. Sequenced here: CD4+ or CD8+ T cells sorted from blood, sampled in a trial of the OX40 agonist ivuxolimab. CDR3 sequence reads: CASSLGGSRGNEQFF. The CDR3 DNA sequence: TGTGCCAGCAGTTTAGGCGGGAGTCGTGGCAATGAGCAGTTCTTC.